This TCR beta chain is drawn from a study of cytomegalovirus exposure and HLA in healthy donors. The study ran its PCR with 60 Vbeta and 13 Jbeta primers. Clones were sequenced by immunoSEQ multiplex PCR, and TCRdb holds only the in-frame ones, with some missing. The data contain around 160,000 clones, approximately 71% of them singletons. On this clone: No antigen is known for it.

Whole-study findings and limits: Earlier analysis found most TCR beta V segments productive about 90% or about 30% of the time.

Sample: PBMCs. This sequence was found in a woman aged 18-30 years in good health and CMV-seropositive.

This CDR3 reads CASSPHAGKETQYF. Written as DNA, the CDR3 is TGTGCCAGCAGCCCTCACGCGGGTAAAGAGACCCAGTACTTC. The genes are TRBV7-2 and TRBJ2-5; maybe TRBD2 (5 bases). Germline V gene data show CDR1 as SGHTA and CDR2 as FQGNSA. CDR3 length: 14 amino acids. V was clipped by 5 bases and J by 3 bases, with 13 bases between them.